A selection of T cell receptor beta chains follows, all from one sample in a study of T cells in Graves' hyperthyroidism and ophthalmopathy. TCRdb reprocessed the multiplex PCR reads via MiXCR and lists one record per CDR3 protein. The sample has roughly 200,000 distinct CDR3 sequences, about 15% seen once. The sequenced sample was blood. Source of these receptors: a woman aged 45-65 years with Graves' hyperthyroidism. The CDR3 runs from the conserved cysteine through the conserved F or W. A D gene is named only where the DNA matches it firmly. For some rows the clone size is stated as once, few or many, or as a class when expanded; others skip it.

TRBJ2-2,many,TRBV12-3/TRBV12-4,.,TGTGCCAGCAGTCCTCGACAGAACACCGGGGAGCTGTTTTTT,CASSPRQNTGELFF
TRBJ1-5,.,TRBV19,.,TGTGCCAGTAGTATCCCCCGGGGGGGGACCAATCAGCCCCAGCATTTT,CASSIPRGGTNQPQHF
TRBJ1-2,few,TRBV10-3,.,TGTGCCATCAGCCCAGCTTGGGGGGCGCGAGAATATGGCTACACCTTC,CAISPAWGAREYGYTF
TRBJ2-7,once,TRBV6-2/TRBV6-3,.,TGTGCCAGCAGTTACGAGCCCTACGAGCAGTACTTC,CASSYEPYEQYF
TRBJ1-1,many,TRBV28,.,TGTGCCAGCAGTCTCCAGTACATGAACACTGAAGCTTTCTTT,CASSLQYMNTEAFF
TRBJ2-2,.,TRBV27,TRBD2,TGTGCCAGCAGTCCTAGCGGCAAGGTCGGGGAGCTGTTTTTT,CASSPSGKVGELFF
TRBJ2-3,many,TRBV11-2,.,TGTGCCAGCACCCGGACATCGGGGACAGATACGCAGTATTTT,CASTRTSGTDTQYF
TRBJ2-5,.,TRBV28,.,TGTGCCAGCAGTTTCGGGAGTTGGGAGACCCAGTACTTC,CASSFGSWETQYF
TRBJ2-1,many,TRBV7-2,TRBD2,TGTGCCAGCAGCTTAGAGCCTAGCGGGTACAATGAGCAGTTCTTC,CASSLEPSGYNEQFF
TRBJ1-6,many,TRBV7-9,.,TGTGCCAGCAGCTCGAATTCACCCCTCCACTTT,CASSSNSPLHF
TRBJ2-1,.,TRBV7-8,.,TGTGCCAGCAGCCGGGACCGAGAGACTGAGCAGTTCTTC,CASSRDRETEQFF
TRBJ2-5,many,TRBV11-2,TRBD2,TGTGCCAGCAGCTATTTAGCGGGAGGAAACGGGGAGACCCAGTACTTC,CASSYLAGGNGETQYF
TRBJ2-3,.,TRBV7-2,TRBD2,TGTGCCAGCAGCTTAAATAGCGGGGCTAGCACAGATACGCAGTATTTT,CASSLNSGASTDTQYF
TRBJ1-1,many,TRBV11-1,TRBD1,TGTGCCAGCAGCTCAGAAGACAGGGGAGAAACTGAAGCTTTCTTT,CASSSEDRGETEAFF
TRBJ1-1,many,TRBV18,.,TGTGCCAGCTCATGGGCCGTTGGCGACACTGAAGCTTTCTTT,CASSWAVGDTEAFF
TRBJ2-7,many,TRBV12-3/TRBV12-4,.,TGTGCCAGCAACATCAGGGCCGAATCCAAAGGGGCCTACGAGCAGTACTTC,CASNIRAESKGAYEQYF
TRBJ1-1,few,TRBV12-5,.,TGTGCTAGTGGTTTCGTGGGGGGCATAGAAGCTTTCTTT,CASGFVGGIEAFF
TRBJ2-7,.,TRBV4-1,.,TGCGCCAGCAGCCAAGTTGGTATAGGTGCGGCTGACTACGAGCAGTACTTC,CASSQVGIGAADYEQYF
TRBJ2-1,.,TRBV10-1,.,TGCGCCAGCAGTGAGTCGAGCTTCTTGTGGCAGTTCTTC,CASSESSFLWQFF
TRBJ2-2,.,TRBV5-6,.,TGTGCCAGCAGCCGAGGACAGAACACCGGGGAGCTGTTTTTT,CASSRGQNTGELFF
TRBJ2-3,many,TRBV7-9,.,TGTGCCAGCAGCCTGGGGGACATGGCCACAGATACGCAGTATTTT,CASSLGDMATDTQYF
TRBJ2-7,few,TRBV19,.,TGTGCCAGTAGTATCCGGGACACCGCCTACGAGCAGTACTTC,CASSIRDTAYEQYF
TRBJ1-2,.,TRBV12-3/TRBV12-4,.,TGTGCCAGCAGCCGTCTGATGCAGGGATACTATGGCTACACCTTC,CASSRLMQGYYGYTF
TRBJ1-1,few,TRBV7-3,.,TGTGCCAGCAGCTTAGCCGCCCCGACGGGGGGCACTGAAGCTTTCTTT,CASSLAAPTGGTEAFF
TRBJ2-1,many,TRBV20-1,.,TGCAGTGCACCAGAACAGAAACGGTCCTACAATGAGCAGTTCTTC,CSAPEQKRSYNEQFF
TRBJ1-1,many,TRBV18,.,TGTGCCAGCTCACCAACAGGAACGGGGACCATGAACACTGAAGCTTTCTTT,CASSPTGTGTMNTEAFF
TRBJ2-3,.,TRBV3-1,.,TGTGCCAGCAGCCAGGACTACCTCACAGATACGCAGTATTTT,CASSQDYLTDTQYF
TRBJ2-1,.,TRBV6-1,TRBD2,TGTGCCAGCAGCTCTGGACTAGCGGGGCACAATGAGCAGTTCTTC,CASSSGLAGHNEQFF
TRBJ2-5,many,TRBV7-2,.,TGTGCCAGCAGCTTAGGTCGAGGACGGCTAAACCAAGAGACCCAGTACTTC,CASSLGRGRLNQETQYF
TRBJ1-6,.,TRBV2,TRBD1,TGTGCCAGCAGTGAATACAGGGGGCTTTCACCCCTCCACTTT,CASSEYRGLSPLHF
TRBJ2-1,many,TRBV13,.,TGTGCCAGCAGCTTAGGATCGGGGGTTGAGCAGTTCTTC,CASSLGSGVEQFF
TRBJ2-5,many,TRBV28,.,TGTGCCAGCAGTCGGGTGTGGACGGAGACCCAGTACTTC,CASSRVWTETQYF
TRBJ2-6,.,TRBV6-1,TRBD1,TGTGCCAGCAGTAAGGGACAGACTGGGGCCAACGTCCTGACTTTC,CASSKGQTGANVLTF